One sample yielded the 21 T cell receptor beta chains listed below, sequenced in a study of long-term antiretroviral therapy in people with HIV. Investigators performed immunoSEQ version v3.0 at survey level. TCRdb's table, derived via immunoSEQ multiplex PCR, lists solely in-frame clones and lacks some. The sample consists of some 28,000 clones, 85% to 90% of them appearing once. The starting material was unsorted PBMCs, obtained 0.5 years after starting antiretroviral therapy. Receptors originate from a woman younger than 35 with HIV.

Details on this clone: The same CDR3 also results from other DNA sequences found in this sample. The chain couples TRBV11-3 to TRBJ2-1; 11 nucleotides line up with TRBD2. This CDR3 has 19 amino acids. Germline CDR1 reads SGHNT; CDR2 reads YENEEA. Trimming cost V 2 bases and J 0 bases; bases outside gene matches: 9. The CDR3 coding sequence is TGTGCCAGCAGCTTAAGCCGAGGGACTAGCGGAAGCTCCTACAATGAGCAGTTCTTC. Protein sequence: CASSLSRGTSGSSYNEQFF.

The gene calls are TRBV27 and TRBJ1-6; D not resolved. V shed 6 bases and J shed 14 bases, with 14 bases lying between them. Germline V gene data show CDR1 as MNHEY and CDR2 as SMNVEV (reference sequence). This CDR3 is 12 amino acids long. The CDR3 coding sequence is TGTGCCAGCAGGCTCCTAACCGGCACCCTCCACTTT. Its protein product is CASRLLTGTLHF.

The chain is built from TRBV5-6 and TRBJ2-7; 13 bases match TRBD2. The V gene's germline CDR1 is SGHDT and CDR2 YYEEEE. The length of the CDR3 is 15 residues. The J segment lost 3 bases and the V segment lost 4 bases, leaving 4 bases of the junction unmatched. This CDR3 is CASSPTSGRVYEQYF. The CDR3 DNA is TGTGCCAGCAGCCCTACTAGCGGGAGGGTCTACGAGCAGTACTTC.

The V gene is TRBV4-3, the J gene TRBJ1-2; TRBD1 matches 8 bases. V trimming: 6 bases; J trimming: 1 base; junction bases outside the gene matches: 7. The CDR3 is 15 amino acids. Germline V gene data show CDR1 as LGHNA and CDR2 as YSLEER. The CDR3 bases are TGCGCCAGCAGTGAGACAGGGGCGGGTAACTATGGCTACACCTTC. This translates into CASSETGAGNYGYTF.

The chain combines TRBV7-2 with TRBJ1-2; no definite D call. Trimming stripped 1 base from V and 1 base from J, with 10 bases between. This CDR3 contains 15 residues. Germline V gene sequence: CDR1 SGHTA, CDR2 FQGNSA. This chain's CDR3 is CASSLVHGLNYGYTF. The CDR3 bases are TGTGCCAGCAGCTTAGTTCACGGCCTTAACTATGGCTACACCTTC.

V and J are TRBV4-3 and TRBJ2-7; 11 bases agree with TRBD2. With V trimmed by 0 bases and J by 0 bases, 4 bases remained unmatched. This CDR3 region has 17 residues. Looked up from germline, CDR1 is LGHNA and CDR2 is YSLEER. CDR3 nucleotides: TGCGCCAGCAGCCAAGATCGCACTAGCGGGGGCTCCTACGAGCAGTACTTC. This sequence encodes CASSQDRTSGGSYEQYF.

This clone came up once. This specimen includes other DNA sequences encoding the same CDR3. The genes are TRBV5-1 and TRBJ2-3, with 7 bases identical to TRBD2. The CDR3 contains 15 residues. V trimming: 0 bases; J trimming: 0 bases; junction bases outside the gene matches: 1. Germline V gene sequence: CDR1 SGHRS, CDR2 YFSETQ. CDR3 region: CASSLERGSTDTQYF. CDR3 coding DNA: TGCGCCAGCAGCTTGGAGCGGGGAAGCACAGATACGCAGTATTTT.

This clone was seen only once. V gene TRBV27 combines with J gene TRBJ1-3, with a weak D call TRBD1 (5 bases). The CDR3 totals 14 residues. Germline values: CDR1 MNHEY, CDR2 SMNVEV (reference sequence). Trimming took 5 bases from V and 9 from J, leaving 17 bases between them. The CDR3: CASSPLWGRGTIYF. The CDR3 DNA reads TGTGCCAGCAGTCCCCTGTGGGGAAGGGGCACCATATATTTT.

This clone is labeled medium-sized. This chain connects TRBV6-5 to TRBJ1-1; a weak D match, TRBD1 (5 bases). Trimming left V 2 bases short and J 1 base short, with 5 bases between. The CDR3 length is 13 residues. CDR1 and CDR2 (germline): MNHEY, SVGAGI. The CDR3 here is CASSYGQNTEAFF. DNA of the CDR3: TGTGCCAGCAGTTACGGACAGAACACTGAAGCTTTCTTT.

This chain joins TRBV7-9 and TRBJ2-1; TRBD2 agrees at 12 bases. Germline V lookup: CDR1 SEHNR, CDR2 FQNEAQ (reference sequence). V lost 5 bases to trimming and J lost 3 bases; unmatched junction nucleotides: 5. This CDR3 has 16 amino acids. The CDR3 region is CASSLMGLAGYNEQFF. CDR3 coding DNA: TGTGCCAGCAGCCTCATGGGACTAGCGGGCTACAATGAGCAGTTCTTC. Combining the CDR3 with reference TRBV7-9 and TRBJ2-1 gives the whole variable domain DTGVSQNPRHKITKRGQNVTFRCDPISEHNRLYWYRQTLGQGPEFLTYFQNEAQLEKSRLLSDRFSAERPKGSFSTLEIQRTEQGDSAMYLCASSLMGLAGYNEQFFGPGTRLTVL.

The chain combines TRBV27 with TRBJ2-7, with D perhaps matching TRBD2 (5 bases). Trimming cost V 5 bases and J 7 bases, with 12 bases left between them. The CDR3 is made up of 12 amino acids. Germline lookup yields CDR1 MNHEY and CDR2 SMNVEV (reference sequence). DNA of the CDR3: TGTGCCAGCAGTCACGATCAGCGGGAGCAGTACTTC. Its protein product is CASSHDQREQYF.

The V call is TRBV19, the J call TRBJ2-3; D remains ambiguous. This CDR3 comprises 12 residues. Germline V gene data show CDR1 as LNHDA and CDR2 as SQIVND (reference sequence). V was shortened by 3 bases and J by 5 bases, with 6 bases between the two germline ends. DNA for the CDR3: TGTGCCAGTAGTATGGTCCAAGATACGCAGTATTTT. Its protein product is CASSMVQDTQYF.

This rearrangement joins TRBV28 to TRBJ1-1; D uncertain. Trimming stripped 5 bases from V and 6 bases from J, with 19 bases between. The CDR3 length is 15 residues. Germline V lookup: CDR1 MDHEN, CDR2 SYDVKM. CDR3 region: CASSRLGRGFAEAFF. In DNA form, the CDR3 reads TGTGCCAGCAGTCGACTTGGACGGGGATTTGCTGAAGCTTTCTTT.

V and J are TRBV10-3 and TRBJ2-1; D gene ambiguous. This CDR3 comprises 13 residues. Trimming took off 0 bases at V and 7 bases at J, with 7 bases between the two ends. Germline CDR1 is ENHRY and CDR2 is SYGVKD. The CDR3: CAISESALNEQFF. The CDR3 DNA reads as TGTGCCATCAGTGAGTCGGCGCTTAATGAGCAGTTCTTC.

The chain has TRBV5-1 and TRBJ2-2, with 10 bases lining up with TRBD2. V trimming: 8 bases; J trimming: 4 bases; junction bases outside the gene matches: 8. Germline V gene lookup returns CDR1 SGHRS and CDR2 YFSETQ. The CDR3 consists of 15 residues. This CDR3 reads CASMLAGAPTGELFF. In DNA, the CDR3 is TGCGCCAGTATGCTAGCGGGAGCTCCCACCGGGGAGCTGTTTTTT.

The chain combines TRBV7-8 with TRBJ2-7; TRBD2 agrees at 13 bases. J gave up 5 bases and V 5 bases, and 6 bases lay outside the gene matches. CDR1 is SGHVS and CDR2 is FQNEAQ in the germline V gene. The CDR3 has 15 amino acids. The CDR3 nucleotides are TGTGCCAGCAGCGCGGGGACTAGCGGGACCCACGAGCAGTACTTC. As protein: CASSAGTSGTHEQYF.

This CDR3 is CASSVGSPSPPNGYTF. CDR3 in DNA: TGTGCCAGCAGCGTAGGGTCGCCTTCACCTCCTAATGGCTACACCTTC. The chain recombines TRBV9 with TRBJ1-2; no firm D call. This CDR3 is built from 16 residues. V shed 0 bases and J shed 6 bases, with 18 bases lying between them. Per the germline V gene, CDR1 is SGDLS and CDR2 is YYNGEE.

This clone was picked up a small number of times. V and J are TRBV6-4 and TRBJ2-2; D not resolved. CDR1 MRHNA and CDR2 SNTAGT come from the germline V gene. The CDR3 runs to 13 residues. V lost 2 bases to trimming and J lost 3 bases, with 4 bases between them. CDR3 nucleotides: TGTGCCAGCAGTGACAGGGACACCGGGGAGCTGTTTTTT. This sequence encodes CASSDRDTGELFF.

This clone was seen only once. The V gene is TRBV25-1, the J gene TRBJ2-7; 7 bases map to TRBD1. The CDR3 loop spans 13 amino acids. Losses at the gene ends were 6 bases for V and 4 bases for J; bases not matched to a gene: 6. The V gene's germline CDR1 is MGHDK and CDR2 SYGVNS. The DNA of the CDR3 is TGTGCCAGCAGGACAGGGTATTCGTACGAGCAGTACTTC. Protein: CASRTGYSYEQYF.

This sequence joins TRBV11-3 and TRBJ2-1; 10 nucleotides match TRBD2. V shed 4 bases and J 4 bases; nucleotides not matched to a gene: 4. Germline CDR1 reads SGHNT; CDR2 reads YENEEA. The CDR3 has 15 residues. As DNA, the CDR3 is TGTGCCAGCAGCTCCGAAGCGGGAGGGTACAATGAGCAGTTCTTC. Its protein product is CASSSEAGGYNEQFF.

The V gene is TRBV13, the J gene TRBJ2-7; possible D gene TRBD1, 5 bases. CDR1 is PRHDT, CDR2 FYEKMQ, per germline (reference sequence). This CDR3 spans 16 amino acids. The V end lost 4 bases, the J end lost 0 bases, and 16 bases lay between the germline ends. The DNA of the CDR3 is TGTGCCAGCAGCTCCTACAGGCCCTGGAGCTCCTACGAGCAGTACTTC. Protein sequence: CASSSYRPWSSYEQYF.